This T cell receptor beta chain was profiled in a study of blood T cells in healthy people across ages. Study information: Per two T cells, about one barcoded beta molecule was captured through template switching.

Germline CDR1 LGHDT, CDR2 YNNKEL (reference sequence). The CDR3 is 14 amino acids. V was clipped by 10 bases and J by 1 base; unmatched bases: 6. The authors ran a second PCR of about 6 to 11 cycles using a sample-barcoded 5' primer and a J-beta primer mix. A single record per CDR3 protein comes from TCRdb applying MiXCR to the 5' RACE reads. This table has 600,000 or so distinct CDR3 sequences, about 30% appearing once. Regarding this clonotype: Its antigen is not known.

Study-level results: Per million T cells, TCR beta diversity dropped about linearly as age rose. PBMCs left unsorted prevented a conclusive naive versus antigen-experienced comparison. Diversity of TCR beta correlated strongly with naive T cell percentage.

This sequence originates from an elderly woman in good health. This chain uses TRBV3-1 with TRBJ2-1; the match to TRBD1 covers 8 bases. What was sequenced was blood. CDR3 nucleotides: TGTGCCACCAGGGGGACAGGTTCCTACAATGAGCAGTTCTTC. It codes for CATRGTGSYNEQFF.